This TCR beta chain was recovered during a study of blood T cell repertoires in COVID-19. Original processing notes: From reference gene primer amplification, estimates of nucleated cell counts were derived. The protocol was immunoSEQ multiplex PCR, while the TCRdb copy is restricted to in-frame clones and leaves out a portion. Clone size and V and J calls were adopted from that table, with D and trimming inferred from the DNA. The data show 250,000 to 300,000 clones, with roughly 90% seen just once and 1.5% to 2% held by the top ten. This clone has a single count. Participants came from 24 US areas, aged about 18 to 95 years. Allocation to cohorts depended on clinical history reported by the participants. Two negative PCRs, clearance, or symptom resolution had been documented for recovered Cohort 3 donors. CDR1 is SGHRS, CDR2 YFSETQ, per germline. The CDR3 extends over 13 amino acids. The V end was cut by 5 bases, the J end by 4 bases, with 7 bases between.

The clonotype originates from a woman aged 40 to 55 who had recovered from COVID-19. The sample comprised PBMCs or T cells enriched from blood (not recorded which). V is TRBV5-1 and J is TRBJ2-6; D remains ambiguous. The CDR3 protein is CASREFGANVLTF. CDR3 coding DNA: TGCGCCAGCAGAGAGTTCGGGGCCAACGTCCTGACTTTC.